This TCR beta chain was captured in a study of blood T cell repertoires in COVID-19. About this clone: The same CDR3 is also encoded by other DNA sequences in this sample.

Per germline, CDR1 SGHDT and CDR2 YYEEEE. Trimming took off 0 bases at V and 3 bases at J, with 7 bases between the two ends. This CDR3 spans 14 amino acids. Assay used: immunoSEQ multiplex PCR; TCRdb lists only in-frame clones, some missing. The sample has around 460,000 clones, 70% to 90% seen once. The receptor comes from a man younger than 30 with COVID-19, enrolled during active disease. Sample: peripheral blood. The V call is TRBV5-6, the J call TRBJ1-5; the D gene is possibly TRBD1 (5 bases). CDR3 nucleotide sequence: TGTGCCAGCAGCTTGGGACAGACCAATCAGCCCCAGCATTTT. It yields the protein CASSLGQTNQPQHF.